This T cell receptor (beta chain) was identified in a study of blood T cell repertoires in COVID-19. About the research overall: Specimens from acute and convalescent COVID-19 originated in the United States, Italy and Spain. Sources were T cells, B-cell-depleted T cells, or PBMCs; the material itself was cDNA or gDNA.

The table lists this clone with a count of one. Methods used by the authors: Reference gene primers were amplified, and this amplification served to estimate nucleated cell counts. This table comes from immunoSEQ multiplex PCR, and its TCRdb copy is limited to in-frame clones, with some not included. V and J calls and clone size follow that table, whereas D and trimming were derived from the DNA. Of more than 75,000 clones listed, roughly 80% are singletons. V shed 1 base and J shed 3 bases, with 16 bases lying between them. The CDR3 totals 16 residues. CDR1 and CDR2 from the germline V gene are MNHNS and SASEGT.

The chain has TRBV6-1 and TRBJ2-7; a possible D gene is TRBD1 (6 bases). This clonotype was obtained from a woman of 80 years or more with active or convalescent COVID-19. Sequenced input: peripheral blood. The CDR3 DNA follows: TGTGCCAGCAGTGAAGACGAGGGGGTAATCGTCTACGAGCAGTACTTC. It yields the protein CASSEDEGVIVYEQYF.